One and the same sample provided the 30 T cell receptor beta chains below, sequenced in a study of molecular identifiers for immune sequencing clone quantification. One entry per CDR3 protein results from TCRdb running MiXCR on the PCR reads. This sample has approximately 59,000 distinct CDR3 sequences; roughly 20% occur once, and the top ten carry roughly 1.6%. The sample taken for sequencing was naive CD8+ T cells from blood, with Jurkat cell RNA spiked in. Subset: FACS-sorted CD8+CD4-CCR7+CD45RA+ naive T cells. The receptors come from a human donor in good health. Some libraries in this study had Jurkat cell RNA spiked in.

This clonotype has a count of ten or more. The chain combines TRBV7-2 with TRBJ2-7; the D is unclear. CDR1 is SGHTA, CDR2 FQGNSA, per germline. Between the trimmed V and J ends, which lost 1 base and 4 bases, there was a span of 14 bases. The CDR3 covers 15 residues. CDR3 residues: CASSLEVAGWYEQYF. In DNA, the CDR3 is TGTGCCAGCAGCTTAGAGGTAGCCGGGTGGTACGAGCAGTACTTC.

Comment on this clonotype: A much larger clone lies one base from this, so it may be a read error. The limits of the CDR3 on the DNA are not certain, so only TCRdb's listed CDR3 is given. CDR3 residues: CAMIPRDYSCEQYF. The rearrangement joins TRBV30 to TRBJ2-7; the D call of TRBD2 is as the table states it, not checked on the DNA. Germline V gene data show CDR1 as GTSNPN and CDR2 as SVGIG (reference sequence). From its first to its last residue, the CDR3 has 14 amino acids.

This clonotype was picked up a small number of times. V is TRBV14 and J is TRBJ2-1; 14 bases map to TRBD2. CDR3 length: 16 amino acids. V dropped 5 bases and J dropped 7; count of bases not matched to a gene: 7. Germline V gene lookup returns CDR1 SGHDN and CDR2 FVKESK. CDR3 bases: TGTGCCAGCAGCGCCCAGACTAGCGGGAGGGGGAATGAGCAGTTCTTC. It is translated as CASSAQTSGRGNEQFF. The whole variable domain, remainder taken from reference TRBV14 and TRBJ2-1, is EAGVTQFPSHSVIEKGQTVTLRCDPISGHDNLYWYRRVMGKEIKFLLHFVKESKQDESGMPNNRFLAERTGGTYSTLKVQPAELEDSGVYFCASSAQTSGRGNEQFFGPGTRLTVL.

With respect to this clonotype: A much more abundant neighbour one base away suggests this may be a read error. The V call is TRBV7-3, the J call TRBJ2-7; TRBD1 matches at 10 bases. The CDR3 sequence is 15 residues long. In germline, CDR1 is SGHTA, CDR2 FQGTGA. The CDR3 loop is CACSKSGTGAYEQYF. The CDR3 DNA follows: TGTGCCTGCAGCAAAAGTGGGACAGGGGCCTACGAGCAGTACTTC. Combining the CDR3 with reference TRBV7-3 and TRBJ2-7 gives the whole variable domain GAGVSQTPSNKVTEKGKYVELRCDPISGHTALYWYRQSLGQGPEFLIYFQGTGAADDSGLPNDRFFAVRPEGSVSTLKIQRTERGDSAVYLCACSKSGTGAYEQYFGPGTRLTVT.

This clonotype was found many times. In nucleotides, the CDR3 is TGTGCCAGCAGCCAATCCGGGACTAGCTACGAGCAGTACTTC. Amino acids: CASSQSGTSYEQYF. The J gene is TRBJ2-7, the V gene TRBV14; the match to TRBD2 covers 8 bases. In germline, CDR1 is SGHDN, CDR2 FVKESK. V was clipped by 2 bases and J by 3 bases; unmatched bases: 3. This CDR3 contains 14 residues.

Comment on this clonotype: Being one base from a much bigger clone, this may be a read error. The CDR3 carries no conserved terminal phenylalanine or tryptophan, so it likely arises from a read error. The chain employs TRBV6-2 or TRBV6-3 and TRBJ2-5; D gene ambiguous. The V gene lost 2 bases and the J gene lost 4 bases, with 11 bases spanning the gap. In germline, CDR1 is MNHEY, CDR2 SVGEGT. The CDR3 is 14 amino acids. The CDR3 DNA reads TGTGCCAGCAGTTACCCCGAAGGCGGAGAGACCCAGTACGTC. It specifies CASSYPEGGETQYV.

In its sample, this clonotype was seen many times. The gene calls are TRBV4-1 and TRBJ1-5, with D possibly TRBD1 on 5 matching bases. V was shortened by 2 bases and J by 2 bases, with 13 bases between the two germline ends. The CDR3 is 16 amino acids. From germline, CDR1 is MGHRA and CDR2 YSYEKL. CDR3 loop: CASSQFGGSGNQPQHF. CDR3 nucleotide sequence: TGCGCCAGCAGCCAATTCGGGGGATCGGGCAATCAGCCCCAGCATTTT.

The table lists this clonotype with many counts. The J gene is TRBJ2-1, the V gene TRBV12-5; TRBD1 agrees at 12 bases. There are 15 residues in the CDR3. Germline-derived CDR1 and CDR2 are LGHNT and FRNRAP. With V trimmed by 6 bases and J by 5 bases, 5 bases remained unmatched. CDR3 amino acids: CASGQGQGADNEQFF. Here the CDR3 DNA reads TGTGCTAGTGGACAGGGACAGGGGGCCGACAATGAGCAGTTCTTC. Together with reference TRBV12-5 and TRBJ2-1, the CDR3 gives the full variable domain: DARVTQTPRHKVTEMGQEVTMRCQPILGHNTVFWYRQTMMQGLELLAYFRNRAPLDDSGMPKDRFSAEMPDATLATLKIQPSEPRDSAVYFCASGQGQGADNEQFFGPGTRLTVL.

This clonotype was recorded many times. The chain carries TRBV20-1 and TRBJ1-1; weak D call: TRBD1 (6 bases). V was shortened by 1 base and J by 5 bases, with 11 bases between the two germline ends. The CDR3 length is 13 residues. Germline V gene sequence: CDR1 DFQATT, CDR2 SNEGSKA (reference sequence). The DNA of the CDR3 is TGCAGTGCTAGAGGACAGCAGGGGACTGAAGCTTTCTTT. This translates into CSARGQQGTEAFF.

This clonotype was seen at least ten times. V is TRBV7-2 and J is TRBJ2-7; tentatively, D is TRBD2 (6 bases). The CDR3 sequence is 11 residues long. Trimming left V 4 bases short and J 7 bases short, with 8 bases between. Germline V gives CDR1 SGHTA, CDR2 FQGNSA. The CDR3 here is CASSWAGEQYF. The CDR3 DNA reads TGTGCCAGCAGCTGGGCGGGGGAGCAGTACTTC.

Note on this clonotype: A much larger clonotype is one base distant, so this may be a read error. CDR3 sequence (DNA): TGTGTCATCAGCCGGACTAGCGGGAGTCACGAGCAGTACTTC. Translated, it gives CVISRTSGSHEQYF. J is TRBJ2-7 and V is TRBV10-3; TRBD2 aligns across 13 bases. This CDR3 has 14 residues. The germline gives CDR1 ENHRY, CDR2 SYGVKD.

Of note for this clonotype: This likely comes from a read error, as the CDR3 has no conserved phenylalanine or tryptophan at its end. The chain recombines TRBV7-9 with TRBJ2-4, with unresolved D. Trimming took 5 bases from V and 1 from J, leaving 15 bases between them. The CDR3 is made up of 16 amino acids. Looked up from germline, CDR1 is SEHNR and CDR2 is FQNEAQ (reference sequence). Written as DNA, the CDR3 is TGTGCCAGCAGCCCACCCCTCGAAGTGGCCAAAAACATTCAGTACATC. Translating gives CASSPPLEVAKNIQYI.

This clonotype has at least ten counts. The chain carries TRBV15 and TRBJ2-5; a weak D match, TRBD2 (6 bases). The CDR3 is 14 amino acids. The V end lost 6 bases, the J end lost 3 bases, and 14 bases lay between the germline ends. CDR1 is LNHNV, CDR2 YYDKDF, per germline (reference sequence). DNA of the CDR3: TGTGCCACCAGGTCCTACGGGAGCAAAGAGACCCAGTACTTC. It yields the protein CATRSYGSKETQYF.

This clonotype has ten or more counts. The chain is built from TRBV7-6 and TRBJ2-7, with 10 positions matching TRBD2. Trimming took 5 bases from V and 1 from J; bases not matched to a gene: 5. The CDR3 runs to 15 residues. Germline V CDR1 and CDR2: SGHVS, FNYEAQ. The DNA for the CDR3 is TGTGCCAGCAGCCGAGGGACTAGCGATTCCTACGAGCAGTACTTC. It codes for CASSRGTSDSYEQYF.

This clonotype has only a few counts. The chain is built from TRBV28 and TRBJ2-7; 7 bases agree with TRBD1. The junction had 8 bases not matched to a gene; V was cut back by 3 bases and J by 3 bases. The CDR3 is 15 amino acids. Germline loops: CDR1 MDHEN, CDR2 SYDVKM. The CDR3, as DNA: TGTGCCAGCAGTTTCGACAGGGAAGGGCTCTACGAGCAGTACTTC. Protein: CASSFDREGLYEQYF.

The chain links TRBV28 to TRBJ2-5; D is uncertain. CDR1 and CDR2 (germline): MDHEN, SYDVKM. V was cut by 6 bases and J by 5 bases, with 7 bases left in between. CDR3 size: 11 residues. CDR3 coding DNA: TGTGCCAGCAGCTTCAGGGAGACCCAGTACTTC. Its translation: CASSFRETQYF.

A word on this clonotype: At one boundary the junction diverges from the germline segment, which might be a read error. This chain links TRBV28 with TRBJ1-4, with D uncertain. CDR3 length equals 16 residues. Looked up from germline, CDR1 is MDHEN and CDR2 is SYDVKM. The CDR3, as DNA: TGTGCCAGCAGTTTTTGCCTACAGTCTGCTAATGAAAAACTGGTTTTT. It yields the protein CASSFCLQSANEKLVF.

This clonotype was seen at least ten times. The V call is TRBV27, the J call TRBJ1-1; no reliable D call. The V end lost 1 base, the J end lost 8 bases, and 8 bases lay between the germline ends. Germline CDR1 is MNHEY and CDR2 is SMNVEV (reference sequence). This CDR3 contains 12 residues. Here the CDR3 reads CASSLLRGEAFF. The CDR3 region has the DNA TGTGCCAGCAGTTTATTGAGAGGGGAAGCTTTCTTT.

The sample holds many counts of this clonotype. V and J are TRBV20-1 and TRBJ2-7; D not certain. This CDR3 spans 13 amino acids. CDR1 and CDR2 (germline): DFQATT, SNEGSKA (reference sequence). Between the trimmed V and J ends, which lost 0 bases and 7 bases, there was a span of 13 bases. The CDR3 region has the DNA TGCAGTGCTAGAGATGGTGGAAGTAGGGAGCAGTACTTC. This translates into CSARDGGSREQYF.

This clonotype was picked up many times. The CDR3 DNA sequence: TGCGCCAGCAGCTTATATAGGGGGGTTGACAATGAGCAGTTCTTC. Protein product: CASSLYRGVDNEQFF. The chain carries TRBV5-1 and TRBJ2-1; TRBD1 or TRBD2 may be the D gene (6 bases each). V lost 2 bases to trimming and J lost 5 bases, with 14 bases between them. CDR1 SGHRS and CDR2 YFSETQ come from the germline V gene. The CDR3 is made up of 15 amino acids.

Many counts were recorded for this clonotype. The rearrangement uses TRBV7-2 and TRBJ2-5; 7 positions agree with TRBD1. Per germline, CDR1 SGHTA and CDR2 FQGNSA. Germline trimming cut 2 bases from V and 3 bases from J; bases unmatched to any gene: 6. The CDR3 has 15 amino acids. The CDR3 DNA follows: TGTGCCAGCAGCTTATTGGTAGGGACAGAAGAGACCCAGTACTTC. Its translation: CASSLLVGTEETQYF. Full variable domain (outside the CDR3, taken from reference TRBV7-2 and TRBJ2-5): GAGVSQSPSNKVTEKGKDVELRCDPISGHTALYWYRQSLGQGLEFLIYFQGNSAPDKSGLPSDRFSAERTGGSVSTLTIQRTQQEDSAVYLCASSLLVGTEETQYFGPGTRLLVL.

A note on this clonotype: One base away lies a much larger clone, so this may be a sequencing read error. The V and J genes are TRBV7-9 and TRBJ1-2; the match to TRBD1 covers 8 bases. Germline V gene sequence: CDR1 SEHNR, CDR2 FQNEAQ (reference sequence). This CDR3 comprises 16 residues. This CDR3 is CARSSWRGQGDYGYTF. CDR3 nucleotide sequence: TGTGCCCGCAGCTCTTGGAGAGGACAGGGTGACTATGGCTACACCTTC.

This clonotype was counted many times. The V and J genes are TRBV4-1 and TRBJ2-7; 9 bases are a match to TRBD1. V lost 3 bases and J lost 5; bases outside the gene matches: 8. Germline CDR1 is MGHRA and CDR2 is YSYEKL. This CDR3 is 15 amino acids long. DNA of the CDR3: TGCGCCAGCAGCCAGGTTGGACAGGGGTTACACGAGCAGTACTTC. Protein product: CASSQVGQGLHEQYF.

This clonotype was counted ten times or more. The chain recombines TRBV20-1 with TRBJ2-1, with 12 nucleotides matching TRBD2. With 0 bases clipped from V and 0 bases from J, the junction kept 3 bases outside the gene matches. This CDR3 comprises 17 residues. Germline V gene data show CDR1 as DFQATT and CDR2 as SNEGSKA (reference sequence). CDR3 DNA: TGCAGTGCTAGAGATTGGGGACTAGCGGGCTCCTACAATGAGCAGTTCTTC. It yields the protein CSARDWGLAGSYNEQFF.

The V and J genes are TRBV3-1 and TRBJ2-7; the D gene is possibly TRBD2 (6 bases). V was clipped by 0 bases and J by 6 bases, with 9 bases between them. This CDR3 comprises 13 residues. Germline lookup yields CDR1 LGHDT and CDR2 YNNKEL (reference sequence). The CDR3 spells CASSQEEGFEQYF. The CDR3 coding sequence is TGTGCCAGCAGCCAAGAGGAGGGGTTCGAGCAGTACTTC.

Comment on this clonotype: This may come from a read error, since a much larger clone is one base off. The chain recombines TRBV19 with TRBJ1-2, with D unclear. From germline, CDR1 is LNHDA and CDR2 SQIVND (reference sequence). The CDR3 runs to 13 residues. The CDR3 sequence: CASGIAANYGYTF. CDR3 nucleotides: TGTGCCAGTGGTATAGCAGCTAACTATGGCTACACCTTC.

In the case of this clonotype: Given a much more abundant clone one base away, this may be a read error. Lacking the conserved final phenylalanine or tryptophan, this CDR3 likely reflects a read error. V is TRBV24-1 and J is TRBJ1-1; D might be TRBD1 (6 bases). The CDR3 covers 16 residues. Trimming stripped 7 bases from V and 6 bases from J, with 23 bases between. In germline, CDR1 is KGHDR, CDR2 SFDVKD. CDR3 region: CATSPPPGSGGPEAFS. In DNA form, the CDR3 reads TGTGCCACCAGCCCCCCCCCAGGGAGCGGGGGGCCTGAAGCTTTCTCT.

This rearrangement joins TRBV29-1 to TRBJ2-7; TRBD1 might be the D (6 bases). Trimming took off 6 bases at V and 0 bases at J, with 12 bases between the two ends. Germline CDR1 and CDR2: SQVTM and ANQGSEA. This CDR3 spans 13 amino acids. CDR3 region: CSVIRDNSYEQYF. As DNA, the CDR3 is TGCAGCGTAATCCGGGACAACTCCTACGAGCAGTACTTC.

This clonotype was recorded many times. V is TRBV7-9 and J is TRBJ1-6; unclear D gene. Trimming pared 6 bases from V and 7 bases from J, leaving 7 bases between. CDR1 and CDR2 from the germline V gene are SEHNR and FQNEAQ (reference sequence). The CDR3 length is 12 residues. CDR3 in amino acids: CASRGINSPLHF. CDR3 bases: TGTGCCAGCAGGGGCATCAATTCACCCCTCCACTTT.

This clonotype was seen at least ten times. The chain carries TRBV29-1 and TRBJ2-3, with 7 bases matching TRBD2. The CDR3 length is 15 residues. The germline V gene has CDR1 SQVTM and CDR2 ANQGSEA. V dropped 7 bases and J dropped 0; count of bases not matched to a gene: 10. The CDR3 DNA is TGCAGCGACGGGGACTACCAGAGTAGCACAGATACGCAGTATTTT. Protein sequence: CSDGDYQSSTDTQYF.